Below, 21 T cell receptor beta chains from the same sample are listed, as sequenced in a study of CD8+ T cells in alopecia areata. Reverse transcription of extracted RNA yielded cDNA, which provided the sequencing template. Produced via immunoSEQ multiplex PCR; TCRdb's table is partial and in-frame only. The table has approximately 280,000 clones, roughly 50% seen once. Treatment noted: oral pan-JAK inhibitor, 5-10 mg twice daily. Sequences were derived from CD4+ T cells sorted from blood, sampled at week 24, from a patient treated with tofacitinib. These receptor sequences come from a human donor with alopecia areata.

This clone was seen only a few times. CDR3 sequence reads: CASTTPTGQLDTQYF. CDR3 nucleotides: TGTGCCAGCACCACCCCCACGGGGCAACTAGATACGCAGTATTTT. The rearrangement links TRBV7-2 to TRBJ2-3; D could derive from TRBD1 or TRBD2 (5 bases each). This CDR3 contains 15 residues. The germline gives CDR1 SGHTA, CDR2 FQGNSA. The ends were cut back, 7 bases at V and 5 bases at J, with 19 bases in the middle.

This clone was seen only a few times. This chain links TRBV29-1 with TRBJ2-3; tentatively, D is TRBD1 or TRBD2 (5 bases each). Germline CDR1 reads SQVTM; CDR2 reads ANQGSEA. This CDR3 comprises 11 residues. Between the trimmed V and J ends, which lost 5 bases and 6 bases, there was a span of 9 bases. The CDR3 coding sequence is TGCAGCGTTACTTGGGGGGATACGCAGTATTTT. This sequence encodes CSVTWGDTQYF.

This clone was recorded a few times. The chain uses TRBV4-3 and TRBJ2-7, with D perhaps matching TRBD1 or TRBD2 (5 bases each). V was pared by 0 bases and J by 0 bases, with 15 bases between. CDR1 and CDR2 (germline): LGHNA, YSLEER. The CDR3 covers 17 residues. CDR3 in amino acids: CASSQDHRGTSSYEQYF. The CDR3 region has the DNA TGCGCCAGCAGCCAAGATCATCGGGGCACGAGCTCCTACGAGCAGTACTTC.

V is TRBV6-5 and J is TRBJ2-3; perhaps D is TRBD1 or TRBD2 (6 bases each). V lost 7 bases to trimming and J lost 0 bases, with 11 bases between them. The germline gives CDR1 MNHEY, CDR2 SVGAGI. This CDR3 has 14 amino acids. In DNA, the CDR3 is TGTGCCAGCAAACGGGGGCGCAGCACAGATACGCAGTATTTT. Translated: CASKRGRSTDTQYF.

A single count supports this clone. The chain is built from TRBV30 and TRBJ1-3; maybe TRBD1 (5 bases). V was shortened by 0 bases and J by 3 bases, with 12 bases between the two germline ends. The CDR3 has 15 amino acids. Germline V CDR1 and CDR2: GTSNPN, SVGIG (reference sequence). The CDR3, as DNA: TGTGCCTGGAGTGTACGTGGACAACGTGGAAACACCATATATTTT. It codes for CAWSVRGQRGNTIYF.

The chain recombines TRBV6-5 with TRBJ2-7; 8 positions match TRBD2. The junction had 3 bases not matched to a gene; V was cut back by 2 bases and J by 0 bases. Germline values: CDR1 MNHEY, CDR2 SVGAGI. The CDR3 length is 15 residues. The CDR3 reads CASSYGRGDSYEQYF. CDR3 coding DNA: TGTGCCAGCAGTTACGGGCGGGGGGACTCCTACGAGCAGTACTTC.

This clone was seen a handful of times. The V call is TRBV19, the J call TRBJ2-1, with D perhaps matching TRBD1 (5 bases). CDR1 is LNHDA and CDR2 is SQIVND in the germline V gene (reference sequence). The V gene lost 3 bases and the J gene lost 4 bases, with 7 bases spanning the gap. The CDR3 is 13 amino acids. In DNA form, the CDR3 reads TGTGCCAGTAGTATGGGGCTTTACAATGAGCAGTTCTTC. Encoded protein: CASSMGLYNEQFF.

The genes are TRBV19 and TRBJ2-7; D call uncertain. Germline V gene lookup returns CDR1 LNHDA and CDR2 SQIVND (reference sequence). This CDR3 comprises 11 residues. Between the trimmed V and J ends, which lost 5 bases and 4 bases, there was a span of 6 bases. The CDR3 loop reads CASSWSYEQYF. DNA of the CDR3: TGTGCCAGTAGTTGGAGTTACGAGCAGTACTTC.

This rearrangement joins TRBV7-2 to TRBJ1-2; D gene uncertain. The CDR3 is 16 residues long. V gave up 2 bases and J gave up 0 bases, with 13 bases separating them. The germline V gene encodes CDR1 SGHTA and CDR2 FQGNSA. CDR3 loop: CASSLQAAGANYGYTF. The CDR3 bases are TGTGCCAGCAGCTTACAGGCTGCCGGAGCTAACTATGGCTACACCTTC.

The CDR3 DNA is TGTGCCAGCAGACAACTAGCGAGGTTTGGCAATGAGCAGTTCTTC. It yields the protein CASRQLARFGNEQFF. The V call is TRBV6-5, the J call TRBJ2-1; 7 positions agree with TRBD2. This CDR3 region has 15 residues. The V and J ends lost 6 bases and 6 bases, in that order; junction bases with no gene match: 11. In germline, CDR1 is MNHEY, CDR2 SVGAGI.

Concerning this clone itself: The same CDR3 can be traced to other DNA sequences in this sample. This chain uses TRBV9 with TRBJ1-2; D is ambiguous. CDR1 SGDLS and CDR2 YYNGEE come from the germline V gene. Trimming removed 0 bases at V and 5 bases at J, with 8 bases between. The CDR3 totals 13 residues. The CDR3 here is CASSVGGGYGYTF. The CDR3 DNA sequence: TGTGCCAGCAGCGTAGGTGGTGGGTATGGCTACACCTTC. The variable domain in full, completed from reference TRBV9 and TRBJ1-2, reads DSGVTQTPKHLITATGQRVTLRCSPRSGDLSVYWYQQSLDQGLQFLIQYYNGEERAKGNILERFSAQQFPDLHSELNLSSLELGDSALYFCASSVGGGYGYTFGSGTRLTVV.

V is TRBV6-5 and J is TRBJ2-3; D unresolved. Trimming stripped 2 bases from V and 4 bases from J, with 10 bases between. Looked up from germline, CDR1 is MNHEY and CDR2 is SVGAGI. The CDR3 is 14 amino acids. In DNA, the CDR3 is TGTGCCAGCAGTTACGGCTCTAGAGCAGATACGCAGTATTTT. It translates to CASSYGSRADTQYF.

CDR3 nucleotides: TGTGCCAGCAGCCTAGGGCGGGGGAGCTCTGGGGCCAACGTCCTGACTTTC. Its protein product is CASSLGRGSSGANVLTF. V is TRBV4-2 and J is TRBJ2-6; 7 bases are shared with TRBD2. Per germline, CDR1 LGHNA and CDR2 YNFKEQ. The CDR3 sequence is 17 residues long. Trimming cost V 4 bases and J 0 bases; bases outside gene matches: 6.

The chain is built from TRBV6-5 and TRBJ2-4; the match to TRBD1 covers 8 bases. Germline CDR1 MNHEY, CDR2 SVGAGI. V shed 4 bases and J 1 base; nucleotides not matched to a gene: 6. CDR3 length equals 16 residues. The DNA of the CDR3 is TGTGCCAGCAGTTCGCGGACAGGGAGGGCCAAAAACATTCAGTACTTC. It translates to CASSSRTGRAKNIQYF.

This chain links TRBV28 with TRBJ1-2, with no clear D. The germline gives CDR1 MDHEN, CDR2 SYDVKM. Trimming stripped 1 base from V and 9 bases from J, with 9 bases between. CDR3 length: 12 amino acids. The chain's CDR3 is CASSLLWQSYTF. The CDR3 DNA reads TGTGCCAGCAGTTTATTGTGGCAGAGCTACACCTTC.

This CDR3 is CASSQAGAEETQYF. The CDR3 DNA is TGTGCCAGCAGTCAAGCGGGGGCGGAAGAGACCCAGTACTTC. The rearrangement links TRBV28 to TRBJ2-5, with TRBD2 matching over 8 bases. Germline loops: CDR1 MDHEN, CDR2 SYDVKM. After removal of 5 bases from V and 3 bases from J, the junction contained 5 bases not matched to a gene. There are 14 residues in the CDR3.

This clone was detected once. Sequence at one end of the junction differs from germline and may be a read error. V and J are TRBV5-1 and TRBJ2-7; D may be TRBD2 (5 bases). The CDR3 loop spans 12 amino acids. Germline V gives CDR1 SGHRS, CDR2 YFSETQ. CDR3 sequence: CSSSLDFYEQYF. CDR3 bases: TGCTCCAGCAGCTTGGACTTCTACGAGCAGTACTTC.

This chain joins TRBV4-1 and TRBJ2-1; perhaps TRBD1 as D (6 bases). V was pared by 4 bases and J by 1 base, with 11 bases between. Germline V gives CDR1 MGHRA, CDR2 YSYEKL. The CDR3 totals 15 residues. This chain's CDR3 is CASSRIQGSYNEQFF. For the CDR3, the DNA is TGCGCCAGCAGCCGGATCCAGGGGTCCTACAATGAGCAGTTCTTC.

A note on this clone: Its ends do not fully match the called genes, so a read error is possible. The V and J genes are TRBV29-1 and TRBJ2-7; D not resolved. This CDR3 has 11 residues. Looked up from germline, CDR1 is SQVTM and CDR2 is ANQGSEA. CDR3 sequence (DNA): TGCAGCGTGGAAGACAAGTACGAGCAGTACTTC. It specifies CSVEDKYEQYF.

This clone was counted a few times. The chain recombines TRBV6-1 with TRBJ1-2, with D uncertain. Germline V lookup: CDR1 MNHNS, CDR2 SASEGT. The CDR3 totals 15 residues. Trimming cost V 1 base and J 4 bases, with 13 bases left between them. In DNA, the CDR3 is TGTGCCAGCAGTGAAGGGCGGGGAACCTTCTATGGCTACACCTTC. It translates to CASSEGRGTFYGYTF.

V is TRBV29-1 and J is TRBJ1-2; no definite D call. The CDR3 is 10 residues long. Germline V gene lookup returns CDR1 SQVTM and CDR2 ANQGSEA. Trimming stripped 6 bases from V and 13 bases from J, with 15 bases between. The CDR3 DNA reads TGCAGCGTCTTATCGGCTTCCCCCACCTTC. Translated: CSVLSASPTF.